The 28 T cell receptor beta chains given below trace back to one sample, sequenced in a study of OX40 agonist ivuxolimab in advanced cancers. The data were produced by immunoSEQ multiplex PCR, yet TCRdb's version contains in-frame clones alone and is incomplete. Of about 30,000 clones in the sample, about 74% were seen once. The sample consisted of CD4+ or CD8+ T cells sorted from blood, taken in a trial of the OX40 agonist ivuxolimab. The receptors were gathered from an adult with an advanced solid tumor such as melanoma, head and neck, liver or kidney cancer.

The rearrangement links TRBV10-1 to TRBJ1-1; 7 nucleotides match TRBD1. V shed 5 bases, J shed 6 bases, and the junction held 6 bases outside the gene matches. This CDR3 has 13 residues. CDR1 is WNHNN, CDR2 SYGVQD, per germline (reference sequence). CDR3: CASSRQGWSEAFF. In nucleotides, the CDR3 is TGCGCCAGCAGTAGACAGGGTTGGTCTGAAGCTTTCTTT.

The chain links TRBV9 to TRBJ1-1; weak D call: TRBD1 (6 bases). Germline assignment: CDR1 SGDLS and CDR2 YYNGEE. Trimming shortened V by 1 base and J by 5 bases, and 12 bases separated the two germline ends. The CDR3 has 14 residues. The CDR3, as DNA: TGTGCCAGCAGCGTATGGGGGGGCGGGACTGAAGCTTTCTTT. It codes for CASSVWGGGTEAFF.

The chain recombines TRBV6-6 with TRBJ2-5; the D gene is possibly TRBD1 (6 bases). Germline CDR1 and CDR2: MNHNY and SVGAGI (reference sequence). The ends were cut back, 8 bases at V and 11 bases at J, with 21 bases in the middle. The CDR3 runs 13 residues. CDR3 sequence: CASRLRDKGTQYF. In nucleotides, the CDR3 is TGTGCCAGCCGCCTCCGGGACAAAGGTACACAGTACTTC.

V gene TRBV9 combines with J gene TRBJ2-4; 9 nucleotides agree with TRBD2. V gave up 0 bases and J gave up 5 bases; unmatched junction bases: 6. The germline CDR1 and CDR2 sequences are SGDLS and YYNGEE. This CDR3 is built from 16 residues. The CDR3 region is CASSVANSGGQNIQYF. Written as DNA, the CDR3 is TGTGCCAGCAGCGTAGCTAATAGCGGGGGACAAAACATTCAGTACTTC.

The table lists this clone with a few counts. The chain uses TRBV2 and TRBJ2-1; 13 positions agree with TRBD2. Trimming cost V 5 bases and J 3 bases; bases outside gene matches: 4. The CDR3 contains 16 residues. Germline assignment: CDR1 SNHLY and CDR2 FYNNEI. CDR3 sequence reads: CASSLRLAGGYNEQFF. CDR3 DNA: TGTGCCAGCAGTCTCCGACTAGCGGGGGGCTACAATGAGCAGTTCTTC.

The chain employs TRBV27 and TRBJ2-1; TRBD1 matches 11 bases. CDR3 length: 16 amino acids. CDR1 and CDR2 from the germline V gene are MNHEY and SMNVEV (reference sequence). J gave up 5 bases and V 5 bases, and 8 bases lay outside the gene matches. The CDR3 DNA is TGTGCCAGCAGTGGTACCGGGACAGGGGGGGACAATGAGCAGTTCTTC. Its translation: CASSGTGTGGDNEQFF.

The genes are TRBV19 and TRBJ1-1; D remains ambiguous. Trimming took off 7 bases at V and 3 bases at J, with 12 bases between the two ends. The CDR3 has 13 amino acids. Germline V gene lookup returns CDR1 LNHDA and CDR2 SQIVND (reference sequence). CDR3 sequence reads: CASKPNSDTEAFF. Written as DNA, the CDR3 is TGTGCCAGTAAGCCAAATTCAGACACTGAAGCTTTCTTT.

The chain employs TRBV19 and TRBJ2-3, with D maybe TRBD1 (5 bases). CDR1 and CDR2 (germline): LNHDA, SQIVND (reference sequence). The V gene lost 7 bases and the J gene lost 0 bases, with 8 bases spanning the gap. The CDR3 runs 13 residues. The DNA of the CDR3 is TGTGCCAGTAATGACAGAAGCACAGATACGCAGTATTTT. This translates into CASNDRSTDTQYF.

The chain joins TRBV4-2 to TRBJ1-5, with D possibly matching TRBD1 (5 bases). V dropped 3 bases and J dropped 1 base, with 16 bases sitting between them. This CDR3 has 17 amino acids. The germline CDR1 and CDR2 sequences are LGHNA and YNFKEQ. Written as DNA, the CDR3 is TGTGCCAGCAGCCATGGGGGGACCTTGGGGAGCAATCAGCCCCAGCATTTT. Its translation: CASSHGGTLGSNQPQHF.

In DNA, the CDR3 is TGTGCCAGCAGTGACTCGATACGGCGGGGGGGGTACAATGAGCAGTTCTTC. It encodes CASSDSIRRGGYNEQFF. The chain carries TRBV6-4 and TRBJ2-1; TRBD2 matches at 9 bases. Germline V gene lookup returns CDR1 MRHNA and CDR2 SNTAGT. The CDR3 length is 17 residues. The V gene end was trimmed by 0 bases and the J gene end by 4 bases; junction bases not matched to a gene: 7.

This chain connects TRBV27 to TRBJ1-5, with 7 bases identical to TRBD1. V lost 5 bases, J lost 7 bases, and 11 bases stayed unmatched. This CDR3 region has 15 residues. Germline V lookup: CDR1 MNHEY, CDR2 SMNVEV (reference sequence). This chain's CDR3 is CASSQRRQGAQPQHF. CDR3 bases: TGTGCCAGCAGTCAACGGCGACAGGGAGCCCAGCCCCAGCATTTT.

Comment on this clone: The sample holds other DNA sequences that translate to the same CDR3. The rearrangement links TRBV7-9 to TRBJ1-1; D is unresolved. V was pared by 5 bases and J by 1 base, with 8 bases between. Looked up from germline, CDR1 is SEHNR and CDR2 is FQNEAQ (reference sequence). The CDR3 contains 13 residues. In DNA form, the CDR3 reads TGTGCCAGCAGCGTTGACGGGAACACTGAAGCTTTCTTT. Its translation: CASSVDGNTEAFF.

The rearrangement links TRBV11-2 to TRBJ1-3; no clear D gene. Trimming removed 5 bases from V and 3 bases from J, with 8 bases in between. The CDR3 runs 13 residues. Germline-derived CDR1 and CDR2 are SGHAT and FQNNGV. CDR3 nucleotides: TGTGCCAGCAGCCAAGACCGTGGAAACACCATATATTTT. Its protein product is CASSQDRGNTIYF.

V and J are TRBV2 and TRBJ2-7, with 9 positions matching TRBD1. The CDR3 totals 14 residues. Losses at the gene ends were 7 bases for V and 1 base for J; bases not matched to a gene: 5. CDR1 is SNHLY and CDR2 is FYNNEI in the germline V gene. The CDR3, as DNA: TGTGCCAGCAAGCCGGGACAGGGTTCCTACGAGCAGTACTTC. This encodes CASKPGQGSYEQYF.

The rearrangement links TRBV2 to TRBJ1-6; D might be TRBD1 (6 bases). CDR1 and CDR2 (germline): SNHLY, FYNNEI. The CDR3 runs 14 residues. V lost 3 bases and J 9 bases, leaving 12 bases between the germline ends. CDR3 sequence: CASSEGRGGSPLHF. In nucleotides, the CDR3 is TGTGCCAGCAGTGAGGGCAGGGGTGGTTCACCCCTCCACTTT.

The DNA for the CDR3 is TGCGCCAGCACGACTCAGGGGGGGCGGGCTGAAGCTTTCTTT. Translating gives CASTTQGGRAEAFF. V gene TRBV5-1 combines with J gene TRBJ1-1; 7 nucleotides agree with TRBD1. V dropped 6 bases and J dropped 6; count of bases not matched to a gene: 11. Germline V gene data show CDR1 as SGHRS and CDR2 as YFSETQ. The CDR3 length is 14 residues. Variable domain in full (rest from reference TRBV5-1 and TRBJ1-1): KAGVTQTPRYLIKTRGQQVTLSCSPISGHRSVSWYQQTPGQGLQFLFEYFSETQRNKGNFPGRFSGRQFSNSRSEMNVSTLELGDSALYLCASTTQGGRAEAFFGQGTRLTVV.

The chain combines TRBV6-1 with TRBJ1-2; D is uncertain. Trimming shortened V by 7 bases and J by 2 bases, and 11 bases separated the two germline ends. The CDR3 runs 13 residues. Germline V gives CDR1 MNHNS, CDR2 SASEGT. For the CDR3, the DNA is TGTGCCAGCAACGGACCCACCAACTATGGCTACACCTTC. This translates into CASNGPTNYGYTF.

The chain uses TRBV7-2 and TRBJ2-2; D assignment may be TRBD1 or TRBD2 (5 bases each). Germline CDR1 reads SGHTA; CDR2 reads FQGNSA. This CDR3 is built from 15 residues. Trimming pared 2 bases from V and 6 bases from J, leaving 13 bases between. For the CDR3, the DNA is TGTGCCAGCAGCTTACAGAGGGGAAGAGCCGGGGAGCTGTTTTTT. Translating gives CASSLQRGRAGELFF.

The V gene is TRBV19, the J gene TRBJ2-1, with 15 bases identical to TRBD2. The CDR3 is made up of 15 amino acids. Trimming took 10 bases from V and 10 from J; bases not matched to a gene: 11. Germline assignment: CDR1 LNHDA and CDR2 SQIVND (reference sequence). The CDR3 loop reads CATWTSGGAVPEQFF. CDR3 sequence (DNA): TGTGCCACCTGGACTAGCGGGGGGGCTGTTCCCGAGCAGTTCTTC.

The chain has TRBV27 and TRBJ1-2, with 11 positions matching TRBD1. Germline V gives CDR1 MNHEY, CDR2 SMNVEV (reference sequence). V was clipped by 5 bases and J by 8 bases; unmatched bases: 4. CDR3 length: 13 amino acids. The CDR3 here is CASSGQGARGYTF. The CDR3 nucleotides are TGTGCCAGCAGTGGACAGGGGGCAAGAGGCTACACCTTC.

This chain uses TRBV6-1 with TRBJ2-7; 12 bases agree with TRBD2. Trimming took 4 bases from V and 1 from J; bases not matched to a gene: 8. Germline CDR1 and CDR2: MNHNS and SASEGT. There are 17 residues in the CDR3. CDR3 region: CASSGTSGGPYSYEQYF. For the CDR3, the DNA is TGTGCCAGCAGTGGTACTAGCGGGGGGCCCTATTCCTACGAGCAGTACTTC.

V usage is TRBV25-1 and J usage is TRBJ1-1, with D perhaps TRBD1 (6 bases). CDR3 length equals 13 residues. Germline lookup yields CDR1 MGHDK and CDR2 SYGVNS. V lost 8 bases to trimming and J lost 1 base, with 11 bases between them. DNA of the CDR3: TGTGCCAGCTCCGGGGACACGAACACTGAAGCTTTCTTT. Protein: CASSGDTNTEAFF. Complete variable domain (other parts from reference TRBV25-1 and TRBJ1-1): EADIYQTPRYLVIGTGKKITLECSQTMGHDKMYWYQQDPGMELHLIHYSYGVNSTEKGDLSSESTVSRIRTEHFPLTLESARPSHTSQYLCASSGDTNTEAFFGQGTRLTVV.

The V call is TRBV19, the J call TRBJ2-4; D might be TRBD1 (5 bases). The V and J ends lost 2 bases and 0 bases respectively, with 14 bases between them. This CDR3 is 17 amino acids long. Germline V gives CDR1 LNHDA, CDR2 SQIVND (reference sequence). This CDR3 is CASSILPQGAAKNIQYF. CDR3 nucleotides: TGTGCCAGTAGTATATTGCCCCAAGGGGCAGCCAAAAACATTCAGTACTTC.

The chain is built from TRBV5-6 and TRBJ1-6; weak D call: TRBD1 (5 bases). From germline, CDR1 is SGHDT and CDR2 YYEEEE. The V end was cut by 0 bases, the J end by 8 bases, with 9 bases between. CDR3 length equals 14 residues. CDR3: CASSLGGGDSPLHF. The CDR3 DNA sequence: TGTGCCAGCAGCTTGGGCGGGGGGGATTCACCCCTCCACTTT.

CDR3 amino acids: CASSTGEGSPLHF. CDR3 sequence (DNA): TGTGCCAGCAGCACGGGGGAGGGATCACCCCTCCACTTT. This chain uses TRBV9 with TRBJ1-6; D might be TRBD1 (5 bases). Trimming stripped 4 bases from V and 10 bases from J, with 12 bases between. CDR3 size: 13 residues. Germline-derived CDR1 and CDR2 are SGDLS and YYNGEE.

The chain joins TRBV5-4 to TRBJ1-3; D may be TRBD1 (5 bases). This CDR3 comprises 13 residues. Germline values: CDR1 SGHNT, CDR2 YYREEE (reference sequence). V was pared by 6 bases and J by 4 bases, with 11 bases between. CDR3 amino acids: CASTLWGGNTIYF. The CDR3 DNA follows: TGTGCCAGCACCCTGTGGGGGGGAAACACCATATATTTT.

The CDR3 coding sequence is TGTGCCAGCAGTTTAAAAGCGGGCGGGGCCAGTTCCTCCTACGAGCAGTACTTC. It is translated as CASSLKAGGASSSYEQYF. The chain is built from TRBV27 and TRBJ2-7, with a tentative D call TRBD2 (6 bases). V was trimmed by 2 bases and J by 0 bases, leaving 20 bases between them. This CDR3 is built from 18 residues. Germline CDR1 is MNHEY and CDR2 is SMNVEV (reference sequence).

The V gene is TRBV18, the J gene TRBJ2-7; a weak D match, TRBD2 (5 bases). Trimming removed 2 bases at V and 2 bases at J, with 10 bases between. This CDR3 region has 14 residues. Germline CDR1 reads KGHSH; CDR2 reads LQKENI. CDR3 nucleotides: TGTGCCAGCTCACCAAGGACTTCCCCCTACGAGCAGTACTTC. Amino acids: CASSPRTSPYEQYF. The full variable domain, its missing parts supplied by reference TRBV18 and TRBJ2-7, is NAGVMQNPRHLVRRRGQEARLRCSPMKGHSHVYWYRQLPEEGLKFMVYLQKENIIDESGMPKERFSAEFPKEGPSILRIQQVVRGDSAAYFCASSPRTSPYEQYFGPGTRLTVT.